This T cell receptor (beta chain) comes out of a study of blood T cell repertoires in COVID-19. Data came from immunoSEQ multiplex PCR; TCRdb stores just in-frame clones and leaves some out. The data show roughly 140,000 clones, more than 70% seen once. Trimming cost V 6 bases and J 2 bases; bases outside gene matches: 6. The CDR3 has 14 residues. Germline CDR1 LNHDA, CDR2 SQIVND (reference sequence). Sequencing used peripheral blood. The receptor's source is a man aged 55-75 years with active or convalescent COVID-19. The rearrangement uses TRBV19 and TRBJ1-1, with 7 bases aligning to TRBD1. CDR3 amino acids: CASRDRDRNTEAFF. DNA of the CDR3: TGTGCCAGTAGGGACCGGGACAGAAACACTGAAGCTTTCTTT.